Reported below is one TCR beta chain. This clone came up a few times. No antigen is known for it. Per-base qualities were not stored, and no clone one base away is much larger. The immunoSEQ Assay, a bias-controlled multiplex PCR, was used to amplify TCRbeta CDR3 regions from genomic DNA. From the authors' description of their analysis: The number of nucleated cells in each sample was estimated by amplification of reference gene primers within the assay. Sequence reads were collapsed and filtered to measure the absolute abundance of every unique TCRbeta CDR3 rearrangement. Productive Simpson clonality was computed per sample as the square root of Simpson's diversity index over productive rearrangements. Drawn from immuneACCESS, this table holds only the in-frame rearrangements with V and J called that TCRdb kept. Clones are partly lost; checked studies trace under half to an unresolved V gene and leave the rest unexplained. V and J calls plus clone size are reproduced from that table; the DNA served to infer D and trimming. The sample includes about 190,000 clones, with over 70% observed a single time. Of the sample, under 8% falls within the top ten clones.

The data were obtained in a study of blood T cell repertoires in COVID-19 (dated by TCRdb to the early 2020s). With regard to the full study: Samples from collaborators originated in the United States, Italy and Spain and spanned both the acute and convalescent phases of COVID-19. The material from the prospective study consisted of cDNA or gDNA derived from T cells, B-cell-depleted T cells, or PBMCs. Subjects who had been exposed to COVID-19, were actively infected with it, or had recovered from it provided the deeply sampled blood TCRbeta repertoires that made up the dataset. The repertoires were released in a freely available public database intended as a resource for research on the immune response to SARS-CoV-2. Samples were obtained from the ongoing ImmuneRACE study (first 160 participants) and from about 1,300 subjects provided by 6 global collaborators. Nearly every sample came with metadata listing a de-identified subject ID, COVID-19 status, age in years and sex. HLA class I and class II types, where available, came from metadata supplied by the sample provider rather than from assay-based typing. On the study overall, not on this receptor specifically: The quantity of clinical and demographic metadata differed by source and by participant and was supplied without curation.

The junction shows trimming of 0 bases on V and 0 bases on J, and the gene matches do not reach 4 bases of it. The CDR3 measures 16 amino acids from cysteine to phenylalanine. Of the read, only the CDR3 DNA is kept; its 48 bases are in frame from base 1. The germline V gene specifies SGHRS as CDR1 and YFSETQ as CDR2. Collaborating institutions collected whole blood in K2EDTA tubes following their own protocols. Collaborator samples were shipped for TCRbeta analysis as frozen whole blood, isolated PBMCs, or DNA extracted from either sample type. The clonotype was recovered from a man between 60 and 75 years old with acute or convalescent COVID-19. Material: peripheral blood. The rearranged segments are TRBV5-1 and TRBJ2-3, and 7 junction bases match TRBD2. The CDR3 corresponds to CASSLGASGSTDTQYF. The base sequence is TGCGCCAGCAGCTTGGGGGCTAGCGGTAGCACAGATACGCAGTATTTT.